This paragraph reports one TCR beta chain. The record originates from a study of blood T cell repertoires in COVID-19. Study-wide context: Italy, Spain and the United States were the sources of the convalescent and acute COVID-19 samples.

V shed 3 bases and J shed 8 bases, with 11 bases lying between them. CDR3 length equals 12 residues. Germline CDR1 is MNHNS and CDR2 is SASEGT. Authors' analysis steps: Scientists estimated how many nucleated cells there were by amplifying reference gene primers. Measured with immunoSEQ multiplex PCR; TCRdb has only the in-frame clones, and not every one. D and trimming come from the DNA, and the V and J calls and clone size come from that table. This sample has under 100,000 clones, with around 92% found just once. This sequence joins TRBV6-1 and TRBJ2-7, with a weak D call TRBD1 (6 bases). The source of this sequence is a woman aged 60-75 years with active COVID-19. Material for sequencing was peripheral blood. Written as DNA, the CDR3 is TGTGCCAGCAGTGATTGGGGGCTCAAGCAGTACTTC. Translated: CASSDWGLKQYF.